This TCR beta chain was identified during a study of blood T cell repertoires in COVID-19. Study in general: Acute and convalescent COVID-19 samples came from the United States, Italy and Spain. From T cells, B-cell-depleted T cells, or PBMCs came the material, which was cDNA or gDNA.

This clone appeared a few times. Study processing details: Estimated nucleated cell counts came from reference gene primer amplification. This table comes from immunoSEQ multiplex PCR, and its TCRdb copy is limited to in-frame clones, with some not included. V and J calls and clone size come straight from that table; D and trimming were deduced from the DNA. This table holds more than 85,000 clones, 84% found once. Sequencing was done on a sample of peripheral blood. This clonotype was sampled from a woman in her fifties or sixties with acute or convalescent COVID-19.

CDR3: CASSPSGNSYGYTF. CDR3 sequence (DNA): TGTGCCAGCAGCCCCTCGGGGAATAGCTATGGCTACACCTTC. The genes are TRBV3-1 (or the pseudogene TRBV3-2) and TRBJ1-2; D uncertain. Germline V gene lookup returns CDR1 LGHDT and CDR2 YNNKEL (reference sequence). The V end was cut by 4 bases, the J end by 4 bases, with 13 bases between. CDR3 length: 14 amino acids.